This TCR beta chain was captured in a study of molecular identifiers for immune sequencing clone quantification. Broader study findings: With a barcode shared among identical TCR molecules, highly expanded clone sizes could be underestimated. Clones above 20 RNA copies contained over 97% of effector molecules but under 1% of naive ones.

Many counts were recorded for this clonotype. The antigen is unknown. CDR3 size: 13 residues. Trimming took 5 bases from V and 4 from J, leaving 9 bases between them. The CD8+CD4-CCR7+CD45RA+ phenotype defined the sorted naive CD8 T cells. TCRdb reprocessed the PCR reads via MiXCR and lists one record per CDR3 protein. The sample holds 75,000 to 100,000 distinct CDR3 sequences; around 17% are singletons and the top ten take about 0.85%. Source material: naive CD8+ T cells from blood, with Jurkat cell RNA spiked in. Subset reported: FACS-sorted CD8+CD4-CCR7+CD45RA+ naive T cells. This clonotype was sampled from a human donor in good health. Some libraries in this study had Jurkat cell RNA spiked in. The V and J genes are TRBV12-3 or TRBV12-4 and TRBJ1-5; D remains unclear. This CDR3 is CASSGPGNQPQHF. The DNA of the CDR3 is TGTGCCAGCAGTGGCCCGGGGAATCAGCCCCAGCATTTT.